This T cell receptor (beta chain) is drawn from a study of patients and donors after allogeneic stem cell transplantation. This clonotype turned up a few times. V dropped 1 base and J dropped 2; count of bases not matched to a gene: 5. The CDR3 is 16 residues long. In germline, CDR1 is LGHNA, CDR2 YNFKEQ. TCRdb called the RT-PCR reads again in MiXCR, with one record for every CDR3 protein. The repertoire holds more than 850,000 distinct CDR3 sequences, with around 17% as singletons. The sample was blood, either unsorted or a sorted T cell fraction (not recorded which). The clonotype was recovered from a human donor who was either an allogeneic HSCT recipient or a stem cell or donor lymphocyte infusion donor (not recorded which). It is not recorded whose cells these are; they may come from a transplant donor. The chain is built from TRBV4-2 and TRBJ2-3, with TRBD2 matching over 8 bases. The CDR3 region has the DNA TGTGCCAGCAGCCAAGGAAGGCGGGAGGACACAGATACGCAGTATTTT. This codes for CASSQGRREDTDTQYF.